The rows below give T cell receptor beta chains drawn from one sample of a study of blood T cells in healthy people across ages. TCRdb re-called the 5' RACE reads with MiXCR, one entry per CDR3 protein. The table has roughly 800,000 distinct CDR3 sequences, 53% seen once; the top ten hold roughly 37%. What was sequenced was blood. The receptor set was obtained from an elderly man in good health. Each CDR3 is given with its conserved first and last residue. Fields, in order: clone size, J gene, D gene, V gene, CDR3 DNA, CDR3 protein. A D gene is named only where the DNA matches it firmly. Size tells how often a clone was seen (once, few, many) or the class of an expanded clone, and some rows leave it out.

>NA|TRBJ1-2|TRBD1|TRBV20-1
TGCAGTGCTAGAGTCTCCGGAGACAGGGGGTTTTATGGCTACACCTTC
CSARVSGDRGFYGYTF
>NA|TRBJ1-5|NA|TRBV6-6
TGTGCCAGCGCCTTCCCGGGGGGGAATCAGCCCCAGCATTTT
CASAFPGGNQPQHF
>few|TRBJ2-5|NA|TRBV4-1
TGCGCCAGCAGCCAAGAGGGAGTCAGAGAGACCCAGTACTTC
CASSQEGVRETQYF
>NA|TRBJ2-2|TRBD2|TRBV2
TGTGCCAGCAGTCGACCGCCCATTTTAGGGAGCGGGGACACCGGGGAGCTGTTTTTT
CASSRPPILGSGDTGELFF
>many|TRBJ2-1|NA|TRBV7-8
TGTGCCAGCAGCCAAGCGGCATACAATGAGCAGTTCTTC
CASSQAAYNEQFF
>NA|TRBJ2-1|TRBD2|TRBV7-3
TGTGCCAGCAGCATTTACGGGCGGGAGGATGAGCAGTTCTTC
CASSIYGREDEQFF
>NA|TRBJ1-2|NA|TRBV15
TGTGCCACCAGCAGAGTACGGACATTAGCCCCCTATGGCTACACCTTC
CATSRVRTLAPYGYTF
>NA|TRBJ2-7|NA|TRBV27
TGTGCCAGCAGTGTCTACGGAACCTACGAGCAGTACTTC
CASSVYGTYEQYF
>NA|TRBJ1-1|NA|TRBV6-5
TGTGCCAGCAGTTACTCGGGACTTTCCGGTCCCTTGAACACTGAAGCTTTCTTT
CASSYSGLSGPLNTEAFF
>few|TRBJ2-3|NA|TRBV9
TGTGCCAGCAGCCCGGTTTCAGGGACTAGCACAGATACGCAGTATTTT
CASSPVSGTSTDTQYF
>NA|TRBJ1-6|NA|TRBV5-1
TGCGCCAGCAGCTTGAAGGGCCATAATTCACCCCTCCACTTT
CASSLKGHNSPLHF
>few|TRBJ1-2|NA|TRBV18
TGTGCCAGCTCACCGGGGCAGTCCTTTAACTATGGCTACACCTTC
CASSPGQSFNYGYTF
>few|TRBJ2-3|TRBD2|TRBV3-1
TGTGCCAGCAGCCAAGGGTCGCCGGGAGGTTCAGATACGCAGTATTTT
CASSQGSPGGSDTQYF
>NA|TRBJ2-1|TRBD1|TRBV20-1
TGCAGTGCTCAGGACGGGCAGGGGGAACGGTCGGAGCAGTTCTTC
CSAQDGQGERSEQFF
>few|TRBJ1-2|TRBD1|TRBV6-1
TGTGCCAGCAGTGAAGGGCAGGGGGCCTATGGCTACACCTTC
CASSEGQGAYGYTF
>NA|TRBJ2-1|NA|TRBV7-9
TGTGCCAGCAGCGTTGACGCGGATCAAGAGACCCAGTTCTTC
CASSVDADQETQFF
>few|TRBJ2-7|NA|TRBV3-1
TGTGCCAGCAGCCAAGGTTCGACTTCCTACGAGCAGTACTTC
CASSQGSTSYEQYF
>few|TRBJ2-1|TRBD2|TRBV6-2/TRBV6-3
TGTGCCAGCAGTTGGGGACTAGCGACCTACAATGAGCAGTTCTTC
CASSWGLATYNEQFF
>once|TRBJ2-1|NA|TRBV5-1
TGCGCCAGCAGCGATGGGGGGAGAAGAGCGGATGAGCAGTTCTTC
CASSDGGRRADEQFF
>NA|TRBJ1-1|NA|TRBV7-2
TGTGCCAGCAGCTTAGTGGGGGACGAGTACACTGAAGCTTTCTTT
CASSLVGDEYTEAFF
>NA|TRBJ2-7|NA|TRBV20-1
TGCAGTGCCCCGGACAGCTCCTACGAGCGGTACTTC
CSAPDSSYERYF
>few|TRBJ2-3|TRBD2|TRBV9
TGTGCCAGCAGCGTAGCTACGGTGGCGGGAGGGCCCAGAGATACGCAGTATTTT
CASSVATVAGGPRDTQYF
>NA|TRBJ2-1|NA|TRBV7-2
TGTGCCAGCAGCTTAGAATTCGCGACAGCCTACAATGAGCAGTTCTTC
CASSLEFATAYNEQFF
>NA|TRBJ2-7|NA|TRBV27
TGTGCCAGCAGTCCCCTGAGCGTGGGGGTTCGCCTCCACGAGCAGTACTTC
CASSPLSVGVRLHEQYF
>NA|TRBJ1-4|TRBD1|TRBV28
TGTGCCAGCAGTTCCGGACAGGCCTGTGAAAAACTGTTTTTT
CASSSGQACEKLFF
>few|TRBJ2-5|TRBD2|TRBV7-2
TGTGCCAGCAGCCCAGGACTAGCGGTGATCCAAGAGACCCAGTACTTC
CASSPGLAVIQETQYF
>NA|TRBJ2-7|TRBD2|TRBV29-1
TGCAGCGTCGGTCGGACTAGCGTGTACAATGAGCAGTACTTC
CSVGRTSVYNEQYF
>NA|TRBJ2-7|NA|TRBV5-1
TGCGCCAGCAGCTTGGGACAGTCGGCCATCGACGAGCAGTACTTC
CASSLGQSAIDEQYF
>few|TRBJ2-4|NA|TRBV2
TGTGCCAGCAGTGAAGGTGCTAGCGCCCTTATAGCCAAAAACATTCAGTACTTC
CASSEGASALIAKNIQYF
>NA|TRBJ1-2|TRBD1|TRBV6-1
TGTGCCAGCAGTCCGAGAAACTTGTTCCGGGACAGCACCTATGGCTACACCTTC
CASSPRNLFRDSTYGYTF
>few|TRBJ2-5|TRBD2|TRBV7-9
TGTGCCAGCACCTCAACGGGACTAGCGGGGGAGACCCAGTACTTC
CASTSTGLAGETQYF
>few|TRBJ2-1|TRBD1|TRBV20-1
TGCAGTGCTAGAGGGACAGGGAAAGACAATGAGCAGTTCTTC
CSARGTGKDNEQFF
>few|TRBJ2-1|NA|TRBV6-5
TGTGCCAGCAGTTACTCTACTCCCAATGAGCAGTTCTTC
CASSYSTPNEQFF
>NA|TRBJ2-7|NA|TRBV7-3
TGTGCCAGCAGCTCTTCTCGTACGGGCAATGAGCAGTACTTC
CASSSSRTGNEQYF
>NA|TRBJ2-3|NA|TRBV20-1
TGCAGTGCCCCCGGGGGACGGGGGAACACAGATACGCAGTATTTT
CSAPGGRGNTDTQYF
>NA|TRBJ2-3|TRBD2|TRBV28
TGTGCCAGCAGTTCACTGAGACTAGCGGGAACAGATACGCAGTATTTT
CASSSLRLAGTDTQYF
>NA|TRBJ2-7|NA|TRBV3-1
TGTGCCAGCAGCCAAACTCTCGGATTAGTAGGAACCCAGTACTTC
CASSQTLGLVGTQYF
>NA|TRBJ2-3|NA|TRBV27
TGTGCCAGCAGTTTTGTAGTGCACACAGATACGCAGTATTTT
CASSFVVHTDTQYF
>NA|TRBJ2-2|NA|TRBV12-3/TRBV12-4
TGTGCCAGCAGTTTAGTACTGGGGCTGGGGGAGCTGTTTTTT
CASSLVLGLGELFF
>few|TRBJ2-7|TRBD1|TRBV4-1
TGCGCCAGCAGAGGGACAGGGGGGCTTTTCGGCGAGCAGTACTTC
CASRGTGGLFGEQYF
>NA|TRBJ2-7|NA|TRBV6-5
TGTGCCAGCAGTTATGGAAGGGGGAGAGGATTGGCCGGCGAGCAGTACTTC
CASSYGRGRGLAGEQYF
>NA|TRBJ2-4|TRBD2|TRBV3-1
TGTGCCAGCAGCCAAGCGCCGACTAGCGGGAGTATCGGAATGGGGGCCAAAAACATTCAGTACTTC
CASSQAPTSGSIGMGAKNIQYF
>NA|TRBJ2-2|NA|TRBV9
TGTGCCAGCATGGAGGGGAACACCGGGGAGCTGTTTTTT
CASMEGNTGELFF
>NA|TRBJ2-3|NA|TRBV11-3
TGTGCCAGCAGCCCCCCGGACAGCACAGATACGCAGTATTTT
CASSPPDSTDTQYF
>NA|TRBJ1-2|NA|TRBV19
TGTGCCAGTAGTATAGATGGAAGACCATGGGGCTACACCTTC
CASSIDGRPWGYTF
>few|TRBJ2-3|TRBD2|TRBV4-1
TGCGCCAGCAGCCAAGATCCGAGCGGGAGGGGGGACAGATACGCGTATTTT
CASSQDPSGRGDRYAYF